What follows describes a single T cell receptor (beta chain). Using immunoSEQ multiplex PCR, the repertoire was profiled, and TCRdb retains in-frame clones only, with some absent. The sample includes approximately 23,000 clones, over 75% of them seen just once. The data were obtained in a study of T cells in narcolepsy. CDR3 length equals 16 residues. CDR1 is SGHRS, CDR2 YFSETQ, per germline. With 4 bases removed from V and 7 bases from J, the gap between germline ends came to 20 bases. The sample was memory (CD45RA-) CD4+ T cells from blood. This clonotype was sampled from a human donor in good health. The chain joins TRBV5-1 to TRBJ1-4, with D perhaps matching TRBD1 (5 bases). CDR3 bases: TGCGCCAGCAGCATCGGGACGCCGGGAGGATTTGAAAAACTGTTTTTT. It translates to CASSIGTPGGFEKLFF.